The T cell receptor beta chain under discussion was sequenced for a study of T cells in Graves' hyperthyroidism and ophthalmopathy. Whole-study findings and limits: Expanded thyroid clonotypes (above 0.001) were mostly also found in blood. Ophthalmopathy onset followed model prediction by a median approximately six months. Stable hyperthyroidism was separated from ophthalmopathy by a model based on 13 V-J features.

Germline V lookup: CDR1 SNHLY, CDR2 FYNNEI. This CDR3 region has 14 residues. V gave up 6 bases and J gave up 2 bases, with 13 bases separating them. As to this clonotype: Its antigen remains unidentified.

Enrolled ophthalmopathy patients presented with a Clinical Activity Score of at least 3, a NOSPECS grade of at least 4, and disease duration under 3 months. The source material, RNA transcripts, was used to amplify TCR beta CDR3 regions. Initially, a first-round RT-PCR of the TCR CDR3 employed the HTBI primer set. In TCRdb, the multiplex PCR reads were re-called with MiXCR into one record per CDR3 protein. This table holds about 530,000 distinct CDR3 sequences, 17% found once. The chain carries TRBV2 and TRBJ2-5; D might be TRBD1 (7 bases). The sequencing sample was made of blood. The sequence was obtained from a woman under 30 with Graves' ophthalmopathy. The CDR3 sequence is CASRAAGQQETQYF. The CDR3 nucleotides are TGTGCCAGCAGGGCTGCGGGACAGCAAGAGACCCAGTACTTC.